Described below is a single T cell receptor beta chain sequence and its context. This sample was taken from a study of blood T cell repertoires in COVID-19. V was shortened by 1 base and J by 2 bases, with 9 bases between the two germline ends. The germline CDR1 and CDR2 sequences are LGHDT and YNNKEL (reference sequence). This CDR3 is built from 15 residues. Assay used: immunoSEQ multiplex PCR; TCRdb lists only in-frame clones, some missing. This sample yields a few hundred thousand clones, of which about 88% are seen a single time; 5.5% to 7.5% belongs to the top ten. The sequenced sample was peripheral blood. The sequence came from a woman in her 70s with active or convalescent COVID-19. J is TRBJ1-5 and V is TRBV3-1 (or the pseudogene TRBV3-2); maybe TRBD1 (5 bases). DNA for the CDR3: TGTGCCAGCAGCCAAGGGCGGGGGGGCAATCAGCCCCAGCATTTT. Translation: CASSQGRGGNQPQHF.